These 32 T cell receptor beta chains were all obtained from the same sample, sequenced in a study of blood T cell repertoires in COVID-19. Profiling relied on immunoSEQ multiplex PCR, and the TCRdb table lists in-frame clones only, not all of them. Of under 300,000 clones in the sample, roughly four fifths are singletons; the top ten hold about 2%. Sequencing was performed on peripheral blood. Receptors were obtained from a man aged 25 to 40 who had recovered from COVID-19.

This rearrangement joins TRBV7-9 to TRBJ2-5, with D perhaps matching TRBD1 (6 bases). V lost 4 bases, J lost 7 bases, and 16 bases lay in between. From germline, CDR1 is SEHNR and CDR2 FQNEAQ (reference sequence). CDR3 length: 14 residues. CDR3 nucleotide sequence: TGTGCCAGCAGCTCCACAGGGCCGAGCGGGACCCAGTACTTC. The encoded protein is CASSSTGPSGTQYF.

The table lists this clone with a few counts. J is TRBJ1-1 and V is TRBV27, with 7 bases fitting TRBD1. The junction had 6 bases not matched to a gene; V was cut back by 5 bases and J by 0 bases. This CDR3 has 15 residues. Germline CDR1 and CDR2: MNHEY and SMNVEV (reference sequence). The CDR3: CASSPQGGMNTEAFF. CDR3 DNA: TGTGCCAGCAGTCCCCAGGGGGGCATGAACACTGAAGCTTTCTTT.

The V and J genes are TRBV5-6 and TRBJ1-2, with 8 bases aligning to TRBD1. V shed 5 bases, J shed 0 bases, and the junction held 3 bases outside the gene matches. This CDR3 comprises 14 residues. Germline assignment: CDR1 SGHDT and CDR2 YYEEEE. The CDR3 protein is CASSRDRSNYGYTF. The CDR3 bases are TGTGCCAGCAGTCGGGACAGGTCTAACTATGGCTACACCTTC.

The genes are TRBV7-2 and TRBJ2-5; D uncertain. Per germline, CDR1 SGHTA and CDR2 FQGNSA. Trimming cost V 5 bases and J 5 bases, with 9 bases left between them. There are 12 residues in the CDR3. CDR3 region: CASSPALETQYF. CDR3 in DNA: TGTGCCAGCAGCCCCGCGCTGGAGACCCAGTACTTC.

This clone was found once. The V call is TRBV7-2, the J call TRBJ1-1, with 7 bases identical to TRBD1. Germline V gives CDR1 SGHTA, CDR2 FQGNSA. V shed 5 bases, J shed 4 bases, and the junction held 13 bases outside the gene matches. The CDR3 spans 16 residues. CDR3 in amino acids: CASSAQGIRLGTEAFF. As DNA, the CDR3 is TGTGCCAGCAGCGCACAGGGGATAAGGTTGGGCACTGAAGCTTTCTTT.

This clone has only a few counts. The V gene is TRBV6-2 or TRBV6-3, the J gene TRBJ2-2, with 8 bases lining up with TRBD2. CDR1 and CDR2 from the germline V gene are MNHEY and SVGEGT. This CDR3 spans 15 amino acids. Germline trimming cut 5 bases from V and 5 bases from J; bases unmatched to any gene: 7. Written as DNA, the CDR3 is TGTGCCAGCAGTAACGGGAGGGATTCTACCGGGGAGCTGTTTTTT. Residues: CASSNGRDSTGELFF.

This clone appeared once. The rearrangement uses TRBV28 and TRBJ1-1; the D is unclear. Germline loops: CDR1 MDHEN, CDR2 SYDVKM. CDR3 length: 12 amino acids. V lost 7 bases and J 7 bases, leaving 13 bases between the germline ends. CDR3 loop: CASNTISIEAFF. The CDR3 DNA reads TGTGCCAGCAACACGATCTCGATTGAAGCTTTCTTT.

The chain recombines TRBV5-4 with TRBJ2-5; 9 nucleotides match TRBD2. The CDR3 sequence is 16 residues long. The germline V gene has CDR1 SGHNT and CDR2 YYREEE (reference sequence). Trimming took 1 base from V and 1 from J; bases not matched to a gene: 5. The CDR3 here is CASSLKARGGQETQYF. CDR3 nucleotide sequence: TGTGCCAGCAGCTTGAAGGCGCGGGGGGGCCAAGAGACCCAGTACTTC.

The chain uses TRBV9 and TRBJ2-1; 8 bases fit TRBD2. This CDR3 comprises 16 residues. Germline-derived CDR1 and CDR2 are SGDLS and YYNGEE. The V and J ends lost 7 bases and 5 bases, in that order; junction bases with no gene match: 14. This chain's CDR3 is CASQPGGTSENNEQFF. The DNA of the CDR3 is TGTGCCAGCCAGCCGGGGGGGACATCGGAAAACAATGAGCAGTTCTTC.

V is TRBV2 and J is TRBJ2-3, with D possibly TRBD1 on 8 matching bases. This CDR3 spans 15 amino acids. V shed 1 base and J shed 5 bases, with 13 bases lying between them. CDR1 SNHLY and CDR2 FYNNEI come from the germline V gene. The CDR3 DNA is TGTGCCAGCAGTGAAGACAGGGGGGGCCGAGATACGCAGTATTTT. It encodes CASSEDRGGRDTQYF.

The rearrangement joins TRBV7-9 to TRBJ2-1, with D maybe TRBD2 (5 bases). V was trimmed by 5 bases and J by 7 bases, leaving 18 bases between them. CDR1 is SEHNR and CDR2 is FQNEAQ in the germline V gene (reference sequence). This CDR3 is 15 amino acids long. The CDR3 here is CASSAPPGNSNEQFF. The CDR3 DNA reads as TGTGCCAGCAGCGCCCCCCCCGGGAATAGTAATGAGCAGTTCTTC. Looking up the rest from reference TRBV7-9 and TRBJ2-1 gives the full variable domain: DTGVSQNPRHKITKRGQNVTFRCDPISEHNRLYWYRQTLGQGPEFLTYFQNEAQLEKSRLLSDRFSAERPKGSFSTLEIQRTEQGDSAMYLCASSAPPGNSNEQFFGPGTRLTVL.

The chain combines TRBV10-3 with TRBJ2-7, with D perhaps matching TRBD2 (5 bases). V was trimmed by 2 bases and J by 0 bases, leaving 11 bases between them. This CDR3 comprises 15 residues. Germline loops: CDR1 ENHRY, CDR2 SYGVKD. For the CDR3, the DNA is TGTGCCATCAGTGAGACTGGACTGAACTCCTACGAGCAGTACTTC. The encoded protein is CAISETGLNSYEQYF.

This clone was counted a few times. This is likely a read error, given that the CDR3 carries no conserved phenylalanine or tryptophan at its end. The DNA is left out, because the CDR3 cannot be placed on it with certainty; the CDR3 is given as TCRdb lists it. The V and J genes are TRBV10-3 and TRBJ1-2; the D call in the table, TRBD1, was not verified against the DNA. The CDR3 length is 16 residues, termini included. Germline V CDR1 and CDR2: ENHRY, SYGVKD. Here the CDR3 reads CAISDSLIGDSPTSVY.

The V call is TRBV6-4, the J call TRBJ2-1; 8 positions agree with TRBD1. V shed 2 bases and J 1 base; nucleotides not matched to a gene: 4. Germline V CDR1 and CDR2: MRHNA, SNTAGT. This CDR3 contains 16 residues. Here the CDR3 DNA reads TGTGCCAGCAGTGACACTGGACAGGGTTCCTACAATGAGCAGTTCTTC. Translation gives CASSDTGQGSYNEQFF.

The chain links TRBV3-1 (or the pseudogene TRBV3-2) to TRBJ1-1; a possible D gene is TRBD1 (6 bases). Trimming cost V 11 bases and J 7 bases, with 17 bases left between them. The CDR3 is 12 amino acids. Germline-derived CDR1 and CDR2 are LGHDT and YNNKEL (reference sequence). The CDR3 reads CASRGGAGEAFF. As DNA, the CDR3 is TGTGCCTCAAGGGGGGGCGCGGGTGAAGCTTTCTTT.

The chain employs TRBV4-2 and TRBJ2-3; TRBD1 matches at 7 bases. The CDR3 is 15 amino acids. The junction had 1 base not matched to a gene; V was cut back by 0 bases and J by 1 base. CDR1 LGHNA and CDR2 YNFKEQ come from the germline V gene. In nucleotides, the CDR3 is TGTGCCAGCAGCCAAGAAACAGGGGGCACAGATACGCAGTATTTT. This sequence encodes CASSQETGGTDTQYF.

The V gene is TRBV2, the J gene TRBJ2-2, with D hard to call. This CDR3 contains 18 residues. V gave up 8 bases and J gave up 1 base, with 23 bases separating them. Per germline, CDR1 SNHLY and CDR2 FYNNEI. The CDR3 sequence: CASSLLLVPIRNTGELFF. The CDR3 DNA sequence: TGTGCCAGCTCTTTACTCTTGGTCCCAATAAGGAACACCGGGGAGCTGTTTTTT.

V and J are TRBV9 and TRBJ2-5; the D gene is possibly TRBD2 (6 bases). Germline V lookup: CDR1 SGDLS, CDR2 YYNGEE. V dropped 2 bases and J dropped 1 base, with 15 bases sitting between them. The CDR3 is made up of 16 amino acids. Here the CDR3 reads CASSVGMGGAQETQYF. The CDR3 DNA follows: TGTGCCAGCAGCGTGGGGATGGGCGGGGCCCAAGAGACCCAGTACTTC.

The rearrangement links TRBV10-2 to TRBJ1-3; 8 nucleotides align to TRBD1. The CDR3 has 17 amino acids. Germline lookup yields CDR1 WSHSY and CDR2 SAAADI. V was clipped by 0 bases and J by 3 bases; unmatched bases: 7. Here the CDR3 reads CASSESSGGAGGNTIYF. The CDR3 DNA follows: TGCGCCAGCAGTGAGTCCTCAGGGGGCGCAGGTGGAAACACCATATATTTT.

The V and J genes are TRBV4-2 and TRBJ2-1; D call uncertain. The length of the CDR3 is 14 residues. Germline assignment: CDR1 LGHNA and CDR2 YNFKEQ. V lost 9 bases and J lost 0, with 12 bases in between. The CDR3 nucleotides are TGTGCCAGTAACTTCGACTCCTCCTACAATGAGCAGTTCTTC. Translating it yields CASNFDSSYNEQFF.

This sequence joins TRBV2 and TRBJ1-1, with 7 bases matching TRBD1. The CDR3 runs to 13 residues. The junction had 6 bases not matched to a gene; V was cut back by 10 bases and J by 1 base. Germline V gene sequence: CDR1 SNHLY, CDR2 FYNNEI. For the CDR3, the DNA is TGTGCCACAGGGACAGCCGAGAACACTGAAGCTTTCTTT. This sequence encodes CATGTAENTEAFF.

The chain is built from TRBV9 and TRBJ2-3; 14 bases align to TRBD2. The junction had 3 bases not matched to a gene; V was cut back by 3 bases and J by 3 bases. The germline V gene has CDR1 SGDLS and CDR2 YYNGEE. The CDR3 is 16 amino acids. CDR3 nucleotides: TGTGCCAGCAGCGGGCGACTAGCGGGGGGGACAGATACGCAGTATTTT. It codes for CASSGRLAGGTDTQYF.

This chain joins TRBV5-1 and TRBJ1-2, with 8 bases identical to TRBD1. Germline-derived CDR1 and CDR2 are SGHRS and YFSETQ. CDR3 length equals 14 residues. Trimming at V came to 3 bases and at J to 0 bases, leaving 1 base not matched to a gene. The CDR3: CASSSTGANYGYTF. The CDR3 nucleotides are TGCGCCAGCAGCTCGACAGGGGCTAACTATGGCTACACCTTC. Using reference TRBV5-1 and TRBJ1-2 for the parts outside the CDR3, the full variable domain is KAGVTQTPRYLIKTRGQQVTLSCSPISGHRSVSWYQQTPGQGLQFLFEYFSETQRNKGNFPGRFSGRQFSNSRSEMNVSTLELGDSALYLCASSSTGANYGYTFGSGTRLTVV.

The genes are TRBV29-1 and TRBJ1-5; D possibly corresponds to TRBD1 (5 bases). Trimming cost V 1 base and J 6 bases, with 25 bases left between them. This CDR3 has 18 residues. CDR1 is SQVTM, CDR2 ANQGSEA, per germline. The CDR3: CSVEGPPPRGGIRQPQHF. CDR3 nucleotide sequence: TGCAGCGTTGAAGGTCCCCCCCCTCGGGGGGGGATTCGTCAGCCCCAGCATTTT.

The J gene is TRBJ2-1, the V gene TRBV10-1; TRBD2 agrees at 8 bases. The CDR3 runs to 16 residues. The germline V gene has CDR1 WNHNN and CDR2 SYGVQD (reference sequence). With 1 base clipped from V and 5 bases from J, the junction kept 7 bases outside the gene matches. The DNA of the CDR3 is TGCGCCAGCAGTGAGTTGCGGGGGGCCCTCAACAATGAGCAGTTCTTC. Amino acid sequence: CASSELRGALNNEQFF.

The J gene is TRBJ2-7, the V gene TRBV7-9; the D gene is possibly TRBD2 (5 bases). The CDR3 totals 13 residues. V lost 3 bases to trimming and J lost 4 bases, with 10 bases between them. Germline assignment: CDR1 SEHNR and CDR2 FQNEAQ (reference sequence). In DNA form, the CDR3 reads TGTGCCAGCAGCTTCTCCCCGGGGTACGAGCAGTACTTC. Translating gives CASSFSPGYEQYF. Together with reference TRBV7-9 and TRBJ2-7, the CDR3 gives the full variable domain: DTGVSQNPRHKITKRGQNVTFRCDPISEHNRLYWYRQTLGQGPEFLTYFQNEAQLEKSRLLSDRFSAERPKGSFSTLEIQRTEQGDSAMYLCASSFSPGYEQYFGPGTRLTVT.

This rearrangement joins TRBV7-9 to TRBJ1-6; 7 bases match TRBD1. V lost 4 bases to trimming and J lost 6 bases; unmatched junction nucleotides: 6. There are 15 residues in the CDR3. Germline CDR1 is SEHNR and CDR2 is FQNEAQ (reference sequence). DNA for the CDR3: TGTGCCAGCAGCTCGGGACAGACTCGTAATTCACCCCTCCACTTT. This sequence encodes CASSSGQTRNSPLHF.

The rearrangement links TRBV19 to TRBJ1-5; 8 positions agree with TRBD1. This CDR3 has 13 amino acids. Unmatched junction bases numbered 4, after V lost 10 bases and J lost 2 bases. Germline V lookup: CDR1 LNHDA, CDR2 SQIVND (reference sequence). DNA for the CDR3: TGTGCCACCGCGGGACAGGGCAATCAGCCCCAGCATTTT. It translates to CATAGQGNQPQHF.

Notes on this clone: This same CDR3 is encoded by further DNA sequences in the sample. The V and J genes are TRBV7-9 and TRBJ2-5; 8 bases match TRBD1. This CDR3 spans 14 amino acids. Germline assignment: CDR1 SEHNR and CDR2 FQNEAQ (reference sequence). V lost 4 bases to trimming and J lost 2 bases; unmatched junction nucleotides: 3. The CDR3 spells CASSSGTGQETQYF. In nucleotides, the CDR3 is TGTGCCAGCAGCTCGGGGACAGGACAAGAGACCCAGTACTTC.

The V and J genes are TRBV14 and TRBJ2-2, with TRBD2 as a possible D gene (5 bases). The CDR3 spans 15 residues. Looked up from germline, CDR1 is SGHDN and CDR2 is FVKESK. V gave up 1 base and J gave up 0 bases, with 6 bases separating them. The chain's CDR3 is CASSQVATNTGELFF. The CDR3 DNA reads as TGTGCCAGCAGCCAAGTAGCGACGAACACCGGGGAGCTGTTTTTT.

The CDR3: CASATGLAWGGDTQYF. The CDR3 nucleotides read TGTGCCAGCGCCACCGGTCTAGCCTGGGGGGGTGATACGCAGTATTTT. The chain uses TRBV9 and TRBJ2-3, with 7 positions matching TRBD2. V gave up 7 bases and J gave up 6 bases; unmatched junction bases: 17. CDR1 is SGDLS, CDR2 YYNGEE, per germline. This CDR3 comprises 16 residues. Filled out from reference TRBV9 and TRBJ2-3, the complete variable domain reads DSGVTQTPKHLITATGQRVTLRCSPRSGDLSVYWYQQSLDQGLQFLIQYYNGEERAKGNILERFSAQQFPDLHSELNLSSLELGDSALYFCASATGLAWGGDTQYFGPGTRLTVL.

A single count supports this clone. V gene TRBV15 combines with J gene TRBJ2-6, with a weak D call TRBD2 (5 bases). This CDR3 comprises 15 residues. Germline CDR1 LNHNV, CDR2 YYDKDF (reference sequence). V gave up 5 bases and J gave up 0 bases, with 8 bases separating them. This CDR3 reads CATSPEDSGANVLTF. The CDR3 DNA sequence: TGTGCCACCAGCCCGGAGGACTCTGGGGCCAACGTCCTGACTTTC.